This is a list of T cell receptor beta chains from one sample in a study of Tregs in tolerant kidney transplant recipients. The assay was immunoSEQ multiplex PCR, and TCRdb's table has in-frame clones only and misses some. This sample yields about 100,000 clones, of which 93% are seen a single time; 1.5% to 2% belongs to the top ten. Sequences were derived from CD4+ T cells from blood (PBMCs), sampled 12 months after the transplant. The receptors originated from a human patient who received a combined kidney and bone marrow transplant. Some T cells may trace back to the graft donor. Each CDR3 is given without its conserved first and last residue. Each record gives: clone size, V gene, J gene, CDR3 protein. Only part of the rows carry a size: once, few, many, or a class if the clone is expanded.

-	TRBV6-6	TRBJ1-2	ASSYSGQGYYGYT
-	TRBV25-1	TRBJ1-3	ASSEYRRSGNTIY
-	TRBV19	TRBJ2-1	ASSPPGGPYNEQF
-	TRBV5-1	TRBJ2-1	ASSLALAGGPGEQF
-	TRBV7-9	TRBJ2-5	ASSLTGTPEETQY
-	TRBV29-1	TRBJ2-3	SGRRRQWNTDTQY
-	TRBV19	TRBJ2-1	ASSKGTDYNEQF
-	TRBV6-5	TRBJ1-4	ASSYSRGNGEKLF
-	TRBV6-1	TRBJ1-1	ASWRQPNTEAF
-	TRBV14	TRBJ2-5	ASSQDRGDMETQY
-	TRBV4-1	TRBJ1-1	ASSQDMGRTSRNTEAF
-	TRBV19	TRBJ2-7	ASSMDRGAYEQY
few	TRBV7-2	TRBJ2-1	ASSLEGTSGRYYNEQF
-	TRBV6-4	TRBJ2-1	ASSDSGMGGQF
-	TRBV5-1	TRBJ2-2	ASSQLAGSGGAGELF
-	TRBV7-8	TRBJ2-1	ASSRLAGPPGEQF
-	TRBV29-1	TRBJ2-7	SARVGRTEQY
-	TRBV15	TRBJ2-1	ATSRAGLAGVSYNEQF
-	TRBV27	TRBJ2-7	ASSPTRRSYEQY
-	TRBV14	TRBJ2-7	ASSQATGPVRQY
-	TRBV11-2	TRBJ1-2	ASSLAGQGSGYT
-	TRBV29-1	TRBJ2-5	SVVTGGRQETQY
-	TRBV30	TRBJ2-5	AWAWGYKETQY
-	TRBV19	TRBJ1-2	ASSTDRNYGYT
once	TRBV27	-	ASSSRGPYEQY
-	TRBV7-2	TRBJ2-1	ASTPRQPGFYEQF
once	TRBV30	TRBJ1-6	AYSTGGLDYNSPLH
-	TRBV11-2	TRBJ2-4	ASSLGYRGPVENIQY